These 21 T cell receptor beta chains share one sample of origin, sequenced in a study of blood T cell repertoires in COVID-19. Sequencing was performed with immunoSEQ multiplex PCR; in TCRdb, only in-frame clones are kept and a portion is missing. The table has over 200,000 clones, almost 85% seen once; the top ten hold 12%. Material: peripheral blood. These receptors were taken from a woman in her 40s with acute or convalescent COVID-19.

This sequence joins TRBV2 and TRBJ2-7; 7 bases are a match to TRBD1. V gave up 7 bases and J gave up 2 bases; unmatched junction bases: 5. Germline loops: CDR1 SNHLY, CDR2 FYNNEI. The length of the CDR3 is 13 residues. In nucleotides, the CDR3 is TGTGCCAGCATAGGGACAGAGACCTACGAGCAGTACTTC. Its translation: CASIGTETYEQYF.

The chain has TRBV27 and TRBJ2-3, with 8 bases identical to TRBD2. This CDR3 comprises 15 residues. Looked up from germline, CDR1 is MNHEY and CDR2 is SMNVEV (reference sequence). Trimming at V came to 5 bases and at J to 2 bases, leaving 6 bases not matched to a gene. For the CDR3, the DNA is TGTGCCAGCAGTGATCGAGCGGGGGACACAGATACGCAGTATTTT. As protein: CASSDRAGDTDTQYF.

The rearrangement links TRBV5-8 to TRBJ2-7; weak D call: TRBD1 (5 bases). CDR1 is SGHTS, CDR2 YDEGEE, per germline. Trimming shortened V by 4 bases and J by 7 bases, and 15 bases separated the two germline ends. The CDR3 is 13 amino acids. The CDR3 DNA reads TGTGCCAGCAGCACCAGCCAGGGCTGGGAGCAGTACTTC. This encodes CASSTSQGWEQYF.

This clone was counted a few times. The chain uses TRBV28 and TRBJ1-6; 8 bases map to TRBD1. This CDR3 is 17 amino acids long. Germline assignment: CDR1 MDHEN and CDR2 SYDVKM. After removal of 6 bases from V and 8 bases from J, the junction contained 15 bases not matched to a gene. The DNA for the CDR3 is TGTGCCAGCAGCACGGACAGGGAGATTTTCGCCGATTCACCCCTCCACTTT. Its protein is CASSTDREIFADSPLHF.

The gene calls are TRBV4-3 and TRBJ2-1; D might be TRBD2 (5 bases). Germline V gene sequence: CDR1 LGHNA, CDR2 YSLEER. Trimming shortened V by 3 bases and J by 1 base, and 10 bases separated the two germline ends. The CDR3 length is 15 residues. CDR3 amino acids: CASSQAGDSYNEQFF. The CDR3 region has the DNA TGCGCCAGCAGCCAGGCGGGTGATTCCTACAATGAGCAGTTCTTC.

The chain has TRBV20-1 and TRBJ2-3, with D tentatively TRBD2 (5 bases). The CDR3 is made up of 17 amino acids. Germline V gene data show CDR1 as DFQATT and CDR2 as SNEGSKA (reference sequence). V lost 3 bases to trimming and J lost 1 base, with 20 bases between them. The CDR3 DNA reads as TGCAGTGCTAGTAAGCGGCTAAGGCCTCAGGGCACAGATACGCAGTATTTT. Its translation: CSASKRLRPQGTDTQYF.

The rearrangement joins TRBV11-2 to TRBJ2-1; TRBD2 matches 11 bases. From germline, CDR1 is SGHAT and CDR2 FQNNGV. The CDR3 length is 16 residues. With 1 base clipped from V and 3 bases from J, the junction kept 2 bases outside the gene matches. CDR3 loop: CASSLGGTSGYNEQFF. In nucleotides, the CDR3 is TGTGCCAGCAGCTTAGGTGGGACTAGCGGCTACAATGAGCAGTTCTTC.

The chain carries TRBV24-1 and TRBJ1-5; D uncertain. This CDR3 region has 18 residues. V dropped 2 bases and J dropped 1 base, with 17 bases sitting between them. Germline CDR1 reads KGHDR; CDR2 reads SFDVKD. In DNA form, the CDR3 reads TGTGCCACCAGTGATTCTAGCGGGAGGCATAGGAGCAATCAGCCCCAGCATTTT. This sequence encodes CATSDSSGRHRSNQPQHF.

This clone was recorded once. J is TRBJ1-2 and V is TRBV3-1 (or the pseudogene TRBV3-2); 7 nucleotides align to TRBD1. Germline V lookup: CDR1 LGHDT, CDR2 YNNKEL (reference sequence). The length of the CDR3 is 12 residues. The V gene end was trimmed by 6 bases and the J gene end by 7 bases; junction bases not matched to a gene: 5. The CDR3 nucleotides read TGTGCCAGCAGGGGGGACAGTATTGGCTACACCTTC. It encodes CASRGDSIGYTF.

V usage is TRBV10-3 and J usage is TRBJ1-2, with 9 nucleotides matching TRBD1. Germline CDR1 ENHRY, CDR2 SYGVKD. This CDR3 is built from 17 residues. Trimming took 2 bases from V and 4 from J; bases not matched to a gene: 11. CDR3 in DNA: TGTGCCATCAGTGAGACGGGTCCCGGGACAGGGATCTATGGCTACACCTTC. Protein product: CAISETGPGTGIYGYTF.

J is TRBJ1-5 and V is TRBV19, with 8 bases identical to TRBD1. The V segment lost 4 bases and the J segment 7 bases; nucleotides outside the gene matches: 6. Germline V gene sequence: CDR1 LNHDA, CDR2 SQIVND (reference sequence). This CDR3 has 14 residues. The CDR3 nucleotides read TGTGCCAGTAGTACGGACAGGGTTGGACAGCCCCAGCATTTT. Its translation: CASSTDRVGQPQHF. Together with reference TRBV19 and TRBJ1-5, the CDR3 gives the full variable domain: DGGITQSPKYLFRKEGQNVTLSCEQNLNHDAMYWYRQDPGQGLRLIYYSQIVNDFQKGDIAEGYSVSREKKESFPLTVTSAQKNPTAFYLCASSTDRVGQPQHFGDGTRLSIL.

The rearrangement joins TRBV6-2 or TRBV6-3 to TRBJ2-1; possibly TRBD2 for D (6 bases). Germline-derived CDR1 and CDR2 are MNHEY and SVGEGT. V lost 6 bases, J lost 8 bases, and 11 bases lay in between. The CDR3 length is 12 residues. This chain's CDR3 is CASSASSDEQFF. CDR3 in DNA: TGTGCCAGCAGCGCGTCTAGCGATGAGCAGTTCTTC.

Only one count was recorded for this clone. The gene calls are TRBV5-4 and TRBJ1-1; 9 nucleotides match TRBD1. V shed 2 bases, J shed 4 bases, and the junction held 18 bases outside the gene matches. CDR1 SGHNT and CDR2 YYREEE come from the germline V gene (reference sequence). The CDR3 has 19 amino acids. The CDR3 region is CASSFAGDRVFLPGTEAFF. In DNA form, the CDR3 reads TGTGCCAGCAGCTTTGCGGGGGACAGGGTCTTTCTGCCAGGCACTGAAGCTTTCTTT.

CDR3 nucleotide sequence: TGTGCCAGTAGTATCGGGACAGGAGCTCAGCCCCAGCATTTT. The encoded protein is CASSIGTGAQPQHF. This chain joins TRBV19 and TRBJ1-5, with 8 bases aligning to TRBD1. CDR1 and CDR2 (germline): LNHDA, SQIVND (reference sequence). The V and J ends lost 3 bases and 6 bases, in that order; junction bases with no gene match: 4. This CDR3 is built from 14 residues.

J is TRBJ2-5 and V is TRBV3-1 (or the pseudogene TRBV3-2); 7 bases align to TRBD2. In germline, CDR1 is LGHDT, CDR2 YNNKEL (reference sequence). The V gene end was trimmed by 1 base and the J gene end by 4 bases; junction bases not matched to a gene: 3. The CDR3 covers 14 residues. The DNA of the CDR3 is TGTGCCAGCAGCCAAGCTAGCGGAGGAGAGACCCAGTACTTC. It is translated as CASSQASGGETQYF.

V usage is TRBV5-1 and J usage is TRBJ2-7, with 16 bases identical to TRBD2. CDR3 length: 18 residues. The germline V gene has CDR1 SGHRS and CDR2 YFSETQ. V lost 4 bases, J lost 2 bases, and 9 bases stayed unmatched. The CDR3 coding sequence is TGCGCCAGCAGCCCCGGGACTAGCGGGAGGGTGAGGGCCTACGAGCAGTACTTC. It specifies CASSPGTSGRVRAYEQYF.

The J gene is TRBJ2-2, the V gene TRBV6-5, with TRBD1 identical over 9 bases. The germline V gene encodes CDR1 MNHEY and CDR2 SVGAGI. The CDR3 loop spans 15 amino acids. After removal of 7 bases from V and 4 bases from J, the junction contained 7 bases not matched to a gene. CDR3 in DNA: TGTGCCAGCACCGAACAGGGGGCGGTCACCGGGGAGCTGTTTTTT. Protein product: CASTEQGAVTGELFF.

The chain uses TRBV28 and TRBJ1-2; perhaps TRBD1 as D (5 bases). With 3 bases removed from V and 8 bases from J, the gap between germline ends came to 10 bases. CDR1 and CDR2 (germline): MDHEN, SYDVKM. This CDR3 has 12 residues. CDR3 in amino acids: CASSFAGSGYTF. The CDR3 DNA is TGTGCCAGCAGTTTCGCAGGGTCCGGCTACACCTTC.

This chain joins TRBV7-3 and TRBJ2-3, with TRBD1 identical over 9 bases. The germline V gene has CDR1 SGHTA and CDR2 FQGTGA. V shed 1 base and J 6 bases; nucleotides not matched to a gene: 5. The CDR3 loop spans 15 amino acids. This CDR3 is CASSLSGTGSDTQYF. The CDR3 DNA follows: TGTGCCAGCAGCTTAAGCGGGACAGGGTCGGATACGCAGTATTTT.

J is TRBJ2-2 and V is TRBV6-5, with 9 bases aligning to TRBD2. This CDR3 is 16 amino acids long. Germline CDR1 is MNHEY and CDR2 is SVGAGI. Losses at the gene ends were 2 bases for V and 3 bases for J; bases not matched to a gene: 4. The CDR3 DNA is TGTGCCAGCAGTTACGCGCGGGGGGGCCACACCGGGGAGCTGTTTTTT. Translating gives CASSYARGGHTGELFF.

V gene TRBV6-5 combines with J gene TRBJ1-6, with D tentatively TRBD1 (5 bases). Germline CDR1 MNHEY, CDR2 SVGAGI. This CDR3 region has 14 residues. The V end was cut by 6 bases, the J end by 10 bases, with 16 bases between. Here the CDR3 reads CASRGTYLGSPLHF. The CDR3 coding sequence is TGTGCCAGCAGAGGGACTTACCTAGGATCACCCCTCCACTTT.